The 28 T cell receptor beta chains given below trace back to one sample, sequenced in a study of vaccination and CD4 T cells after COVID-19. Cultured CD4+ T-cell DNA underwent Oncomine TCR Beta short-read sequencing. TCRdb fed the PCR reads into MiXCR, producing one record per CDR3 protein. This sample has about 23,000 distinct CDR3 sequences, with under 70% found just once. For these TCRs, the target antigens are not known. Treatment described: roughly 11-day PBMC culture with coronavirus spike peptide pools or control peptides (ViraFEST assay). Material for sequencing was CD4+ T cells from blood, cultured in vitro. Receptors were obtained from a human donor who had recovered from COVID-19.

The chain links TRBV7-8 to TRBJ1-5; a possible D gene is TRBD1 (6 bases). CDR1 is SGHVS and CDR2 is FQNEAQ in the germline V gene. V lost 5 bases and J lost 4, with 15 bases in between. The length of the CDR3 is 15 residues. CDR3 nucleotide sequence: TGTGCCAGCAGCCCCGACAGGTCTCGGAATCAGCCCCAGCATTTT. Translation: CASSPDRSRNQPQHF.

The chain combines TRBV7-8 with TRBJ2-7; TRBD1 aligns across 12 bases. CDR3 length: 15 residues. From germline, CDR1 is SGHVS and CDR2 FQNEAQ. V lost 3 bases and J lost 4; bases outside the gene matches: 4. The CDR3 sequence is CASSFGTGGAYEQYF. CDR3 coding DNA: TGTGCCAGCAGCTTCGGGACAGGGGGCGCATACGAGCAGTACTTC. The variable domain in full, with the rest retrieved from reference TRBV7-8 and TRBJ2-7, is GAGVSQSPRYKVAKRGQDVALRCDPISGHVSLFWYQQALGQGPEFLTYFQNEAQLDKSGLPSDRFFAERPEGSVSTLKIQRTQQEDSAVYLCASSFGTGGAYEQYFGPGTRLTVT.

This clonotype was counted once. This chain joins TRBV5-6 and TRBJ2-4, with TRBD1 identical over 8 bases. With 1 base clipped from V and 10 bases from J, the junction kept 4 bases outside the gene matches. Germline assignment: CDR1 SGHDT and CDR2 YYEEEE. The CDR3 length is 13 residues. CDR3 DNA sequence: TGTGCCAGCAGCTTGAGGACAGGGAGAATTCAGTACTTC. It is translated as CASSLRTGRIQYF.

The V gene is TRBV15, the J gene TRBJ1-2; TRBD1 matches at 8 bases. Germline loops: CDR1 LNHNV, CDR2 YYDKDF (reference sequence). J gave up 4 bases and V 1 base, and 11 bases lay outside the gene matches. The CDR3 extends over 17 amino acids. CDR3 sequence reads: CATSRATGGAGFYGYTF. CDR3 coding DNA: TGTGCCACCAGCAGAGCTACAGGGGGAGCTGGATTCTATGGCTACACCTTC.

V usage is TRBV7-9 and J usage is TRBJ1-4, with TRBD1 as a possible D gene (6 bases). V was clipped by 5 bases and J by 8 bases, with 15 bases between them. Germline V lookup: CDR1 SEHNR, CDR2 FQNEAQ (reference sequence). The CDR3 contains 14 residues. The CDR3 DNA reads TGTGCCAGCAGCGAGGGACATGGGGCCGAAAAACTGTTTTTT. It codes for CASSEGHGAEKLFF.

J is TRBJ2-3 and V is TRBV9; 9 bases fit TRBD2. This CDR3 contains 15 residues. Trimming at V came to 4 bases and at J to 2 bases, leaving 5 bases not matched to a gene. The germline gives CDR1 SGDLS, CDR2 YYNGEE. The CDR3 DNA reads TGTGCCAGCAGCTCGACTAGCGGCGTCACAGATACGCAGTATTTT. Protein product: CASSSTSGVTDTQYF.

This clonotype was detected once. The chain has TRBV18 and TRBJ1-1; 9 positions match TRBD1. Per the germline V gene, CDR1 is KGHSH and CDR2 is LQKENI. The V and J ends lost 4 bases and 0 bases, in that order; junction bases with no gene match: 9. The CDR3 totals 17 residues. CDR3 DNA sequence: TGTGCCAGCTCACGACGAGGACAGGGGACCTTGAACACTGAAGCTTTCTTT. Its translation: CASSRRGQGTLNTEAFF.

V usage is TRBV7-2 and J usage is TRBJ2-5; the D is unclear. Trimming removed 5 bases from V and 5 bases from J, with 15 bases in between. The CDR3 is 14 residues long. From germline, CDR1 is SGHTA and CDR2 FQGNSA. The CDR3 loop reads CASSHLGSRETQYF. CDR3 sequence (DNA): TGTGCCAGCAGCCACCTAGGATCGCGGGAGACCCAGTACTTC. Using reference TRBV7-2 and TRBJ2-5 for the parts outside the CDR3, the full variable domain is GAGVSQSPSNKVTEKGKDVELRCDPISGHTALYWYRQSLGQGLEFLIYFQGNSAPDKSGLPSDRFSAERTGGSVSTLTIQRTQQEDSAVYLCASSHLGSRETQYFGPGTRLLVL.

The V gene is TRBV7-8, the J gene TRBJ2-7; D perhaps matches TRBD2 (6 bases). This CDR3 comprises 14 residues. Trimming shortened V by 4 bases and J by 6 bases, and 16 bases separated the two germline ends. CDR1 is SGHVS, CDR2 FQNEAQ, per germline. The CDR3 region is CASSSQTRSGEQYF. For the CDR3, the DNA is TGTGCCAGCAGCTCTCAGACTAGGTCGGGCGAGCAGTACTTC.

This clonotype was picked up a small number of times. The V and J genes are TRBV20-1 and TRBJ2-7; tentatively, D is TRBD2 (5 bases). The germline V gene encodes CDR1 DFQATT and CDR2 SNEGSKA (reference sequence). The V and J ends lost 1 base and 6 bases respectively, with 22 bases between them. The CDR3 extends over 16 amino acids. The CDR3 sequence: CSARAREGVIRSEQYF. The CDR3 region has the DNA TGCAGTGCTAGAGCCAGAGAGGGTGTCATAAGATCCGAGCAGTACTTC.

As for this clonotype: A read error may account for a junction end that differs from germline. The rearrangement links TRBV6-1 to TRBJ2-7; no reliable D call. This CDR3 has 13 residues. Germline V lookup: CDR1 MNHNS, CDR2 SASEGT. The CDR3, as DNA: TGTGCCAGCAATAGTCCCCCCCTCGGCGAGCAGTGCTTC. Residues: CASNSPPLGEQCF.

The genes are TRBV29-1 and TRBJ1-2; D unresolved. Germline V CDR1 and CDR2: SQVTM, ANQGSEA. The V gene lost 5 bases and the J gene lost 2 bases, with 9 bases spanning the gap. The length of the CDR3 is 12 residues. CDR3 nucleotides: TGCAGCGTTTACGGACGGAACTATGGCTACACCTTC. Its protein product is CSVYGRNYGYTF.

This clonotype turned up a few times. The chain is built from TRBV6-1 and TRBJ1-1; D unresolved. Germline V gene lookup returns CDR1 MNHNS and CDR2 SASEGT. The ends were cut back, 6 bases at V and 4 bases at J, with 18 bases in the middle. The CDR3 totals 15 residues. The CDR3 here is CASRPAGLHGTEAFF. In DNA form, the CDR3 reads TGTGCCAGCAGACCGGCCGGGCTCCACGGCACTGAAGCTTTCTTT.

This clonotype came up a few times. The chain uses TRBV6-1 and TRBJ2-7; the match to TRBD2 covers 14 bases. Germline V gene lookup returns CDR1 MNHNS and CDR2 SASEGT. With 6 bases clipped from V and 3 bases from J, the junction kept 10 bases outside the gene matches. The CDR3 consists of 17 residues. The CDR3 DNA follows: TGTGCCAGCAGCCCGACTAGCGGGAGGGCCTGGCTCTACGAGCAGTACTTC. Translated: CASSPTSGRAWLYEQYF.

The chain is built from TRBV7-2 and TRBJ2-1; a weak D match, TRBD2 (6 bases). CDR3 length equals 14 residues. V was clipped by 2 bases and J by 2 bases, with 7 bases between them. Germline V gene lookup returns CDR1 SGHTA and CDR2 FQGNSA. The CDR3, as DNA: TGTGCCAGCAGCTTAAGGACTACCTACAATGAGCAGTTCTTC. Its translation: CASSLRTTYNEQFF.

This clonotype was observed once. The rearrangement links TRBV9 to TRBJ2-3, with 11 positions matching TRBD2. Trimming at V came to 0 bases and at J to 8 bases, leaving 11 bases not matched to a gene. The CDR3 has 17 amino acids. From germline, CDR1 is SGDLS and CDR2 YYNGEE. CDR3 sequence reads: CASSVEIAGGPLTTQYF. The CDR3 bases are TGTGCCAGCAGCGTAGAGATAGCGGGGGGGCCCTTGACTACGCAGTATTTT.

The chain is built from TRBV20-1 and TRBJ2-5, with 14 bases matching TRBD2. The CDR3 consists of 16 residues. CDR1 is DFQATT, CDR2 SNEGSKA, per germline (reference sequence). Trimming at V came to 5 bases and at J to 1 base, leaving 6 bases not matched to a gene. The CDR3 nucleotides are TGCAGTGCTGCTAGGGGGACTAGCGGGAGCCAAGAGACCCAGTACTTC. It is translated as CSAARGTSGSQETQYF.

V gene TRBV7-2 combines with J gene TRBJ2-1; D may match TRBD1 or TRBD2 (6 bases each). The CDR3 length is 18 residues. Germline V gives CDR1 SGHTA, CDR2 FQGNSA. Trimming shortened V by 1 base and J by 4 bases, and 20 bases separated the two germline ends. This CDR3 is CASSLGQVGGGWYNEQFF. Written as DNA, the CDR3 is TGTGCCAGCAGCTTAGGACAGGTGGGTGGGGGGTGGTACAATGAGCAGTTCTTC.

There are a few counts of this clonotype. This sequence joins TRBV7-2 and TRBJ1-2, with 8 positions matching TRBD1. Germline lookup yields CDR1 SGHTA and CDR2 FQGNSA. CDR3 length equals 14 residues. V was clipped by 5 bases and J by 7 bases; unmatched bases: 9. CDR3 coding DNA: TGTGCCAGCAGCACCCGACAGGGGTACGGTGGCTACACCTTC. Residues: CASSTRQGYGGYTF.

The chain combines TRBV28 with TRBJ2-7; D uncertain. The CDR3 has 12 residues. Deletions cut 4 bases from V and 3 bases from J, with 7 bases between. Per germline, CDR1 MDHEN and CDR2 SYDVKM. CDR3 protein: CASSSLIYEQYF. CDR3 DNA: TGTGCCAGCAGTTCGCTTATCTACGAGCAGTACTTC. The full variable domain, rest sourced from reference TRBV28 and TRBJ2-7, is DVKVTQSSRYLVKRTGEKVFLECVQDMDHENMFWYRQDPGLGLRLIYFSYDVKMKEKGDIPEGYSVSREKKERFSLILESASTNQTSMYLCASSSLIYEQYFGPGTRLTVT.

This clonotype was picked up a small number of times. The V call is TRBV7-8, the J call TRBJ2-4, with D perhaps TRBD1 or TRBD2 (5 bases each). CDR1 SGHVS and CDR2 FQNEAQ come from the germline V gene. V was trimmed by 5 bases and J by 8 bases, leaving 16 bases between them. The CDR3 is 14 amino acids. CDR3 DNA: TGTGCCAGCAGCCTCCCAGGGAGTCGGGACATTCAGTACTTC. It is translated as CASSLPGSRDIQYF.

The chain combines TRBV11-3 with TRBJ1-5; a weak D match, TRBD1 (6 bases). Between the trimmed V and J ends, which lost 5 bases and 7 bases, there was a span of 12 bases. Germline CDR1 is SGHNT and CDR2 is YENEEA. The CDR3 length is 13 residues. The CDR3 nucleotides read TGTGCCAGCAGCCCGTCGGGGGGCCAGCCCCAGCATTTT. As protein: CASSPSGGQPQHF.

This chain joins TRBV20-1 and TRBJ1-4; D remains unclear. Per the germline V gene, CDR1 is DFQATT and CDR2 is SNEGSKA (reference sequence). V dropped 0 bases and J dropped 8 bases, with 22 bases sitting between them. The CDR3 has 17 residues. The CDR3 region is CSARDKVVSRRREKLFF. In DNA, the CDR3 is TGCAGTGCTAGAGATAAAGTCGTTTCTCGACGCCGGGAAAAACTGTTTTTT.

The chain links TRBV6-1 to TRBJ2-4; D possibly uses TRBD1 or TRBD2 (7 bases each). Germline CDR1 reads MNHNS; CDR2 reads SASEGT. The CDR3 totals 17 residues. The V and J ends lost 6 bases and 6 bases respectively, with 24 bases between them. CDR3 protein: CASSPVGREGARNIQYF. The CDR3 DNA sequence: TGTGCCAGCAGCCCTGTGGGGAGGGAGGGGGCTAGAAACATTCAGTACTTC.

This clonotype showed up just a few times. V and J are TRBV20-1 and TRBJ2-5; 11 bases are a match to TRBD1. V gave up 3 bases and J gave up 4 bases; unmatched junction bases: 7. CDR3 length: 15 amino acids. Per germline, CDR1 DFQATT and CDR2 SNEGSKA (reference sequence). The CDR3 is CSASPDRGRRETQYF. As DNA, the CDR3 is TGCAGTGCTAGCCCGGACAGGGGGCGCCGAGAGACCCAGTACTTC.

This clonotype was counted only a few times. The genes are TRBV27 and TRBJ1-5, with 10 nucleotides matching TRBD1. The ends lost 6 bases at V and 7 bases at J; junction bases unmatched: 9. CDR1 is MNHEY, CDR2 SMNVEV, per germline (reference sequence). This CDR3 region has 15 residues. The CDR3: CASRTRGQGGQPQHF. The CDR3, as DNA: TGTGCCAGCAGGACTAGAGGACAGGGGGGGCAGCCCCAGCATTTT.

Concerning this clonotype itself: One end of the junction varies from germline; a read error may be responsible. This chain uses TRBV7-3 with TRBJ2-5; 9 bases map to TRBD2. The CDR3 length is 15 residues. The V gene's germline CDR1 is SGHTA and CDR2 FQGTGA. In DNA, the CDR3 is TGTGTCAGCAGCTTAAGAGGACTAGCGCGAGAGACCCAGTACTTC. It codes for CVSSLRGLARETQYF. The complete variable domain, with remaining parts taken from reference TRBV7-3 and TRBJ2-5, reads GAGVSQTPSNKVTEKGKYVELRCDPISGHTALYWYRQSLGQGPEFLIYFQGTGAADDSGLPNDRFFAVRPEGSVSTLKIQRTERGDSAVYLCVSSLRGLARETQYFGPGTRLLVL.

J is TRBJ1-2 and V is TRBV24-1; D remains unclear. V was pared by 4 bases and J by 0 bases, with 17 bases between. This CDR3 is 17 amino acids long. The germline CDR1 and CDR2 sequences are KGHDR and SFDVKD. This chain's CDR3 is CATSDLDKARANYGYTF. The CDR3 coding sequence is TGTGCCACCAGTGACCTCGACAAGGCCAGAGCTAACTATGGCTACACCTTC.